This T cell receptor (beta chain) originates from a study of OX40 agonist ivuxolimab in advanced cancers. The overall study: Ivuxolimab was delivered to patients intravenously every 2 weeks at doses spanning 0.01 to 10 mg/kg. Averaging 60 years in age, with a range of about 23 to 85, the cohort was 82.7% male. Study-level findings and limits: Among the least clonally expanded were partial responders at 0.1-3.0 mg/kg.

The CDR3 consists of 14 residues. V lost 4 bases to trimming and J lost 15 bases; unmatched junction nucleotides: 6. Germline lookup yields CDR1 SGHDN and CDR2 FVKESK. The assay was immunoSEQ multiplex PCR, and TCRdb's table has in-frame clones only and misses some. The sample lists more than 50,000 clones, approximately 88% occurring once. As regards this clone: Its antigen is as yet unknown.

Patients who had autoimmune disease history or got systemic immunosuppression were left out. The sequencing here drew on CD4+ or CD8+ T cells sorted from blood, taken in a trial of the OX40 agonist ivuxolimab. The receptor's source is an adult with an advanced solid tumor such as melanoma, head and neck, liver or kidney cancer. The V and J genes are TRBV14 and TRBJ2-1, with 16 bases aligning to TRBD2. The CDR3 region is CASSPGLAGGRWFF. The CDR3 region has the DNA TGTGCCAGCAGCCCGGGACTAGCGGGAGGGCGGTGGTTCTTC.